The 18 T cell receptor beta chains below all came from one sample that was sequenced in a study of vaccination effects on CD4 cells after COVID-19. Clones were sequenced by immunoSEQ multiplex PCR, and TCRdb holds only the in-frame ones, with some missing. The sample carries under 25,000 clones, 81% recorded once. Sequencing in the ViraFEST assay came after antigen-specific CD4+ T cells had been expanded with viral peptide pools, which were used to stimulate PBMC. Around day 10 of culture, CD4+ T cells were separated out. Participants were vaccinated with two doses of either the BNT162b2 or mRNA-1273 vaccine. Their antigens are not known. The sequenced sample was CD4+ T cells from PBMCs cultured with SARS-CoV-2 spike peptides, obtained after COVID-19 vaccination. These receptors all stem from a human donor who received a COVID-19 vaccine. Some clones in this sample may be carry-over from other donors' samples.

The gene calls are TRBV29-1 and TRBJ2-5, with D perhaps TRBD2 (5 bases). CDR3 length: 15 amino acids. Germline values: CDR1 SQVTM, CDR2 ANQGSEA. V lost 6 bases and J lost 5, with 22 bases in between. In DNA, the CDR3 is TGCAGCGTCTCGCGTTTCTCAGGCGTAGCGGAGACCCAGTACTTC. It yields the protein CSVSRFSGVAETQYF. Based on the CDR3 plus reference TRBV29-1 and TRBJ2-5, the full variable domain is SAVISQKPSRDICQRGTSLTIQCQVDSQVTMMFWYRQQPGQSLTLIATANQGSEATYESGFVIDKFPISRPNLTFSTLTVSNMSPEDSSIYLCSVSRFSGVAETQYFGPGTRLLVL.

The chain uses TRBV19 and TRBJ2-4, with D possibly TRBD2 on 6 matching bases. Germline-derived CDR1 and CDR2 are LNHDA and SQIVND (reference sequence). This CDR3 is 14 amino acids long. With 6 bases removed from V and 8 bases from J, the gap between germline ends came to 17 bases. The CDR3 sequence: CASSLGTPTYIQYF. The CDR3 DNA is TGTGCCAGTAGCCTAGGGACTCCGACTTACATTCAGTACTTC.

The rearrangement uses TRBV4-1 and TRBJ2-3, with 10 bases aligning to TRBD2. V dropped 0 bases and J dropped 8; count of bases not matched to a gene: 14. CDR3 length equals 18 residues. CDR1 and CDR2 from the germline V gene are MGHRA and YSYEKL. The CDR3 here is CASSQEGTSGASLTTQYF. Here the CDR3 DNA reads TGCGCCAGCAGCCAAGAAGGAACTAGCGGGGCCAGCTTGACTACGCAGTATTTT.

V gene TRBV19 combines with J gene TRBJ2-5, with a possible D match to TRBD1 (6 bases). Germline V gene data show CDR1 as LNHDA and CDR2 as SQIVND (reference sequence). The CDR3 covers 16 residues. The ends were cut back, 6 bases at V and 1 base at J, with 18 bases in the middle. Written as DNA, the CDR3 is TGTGCCAGTAGGGATGTAGCAGGGGTTTTCCAAGAGACCCAGTACTTC. Its protein product is CASRDVAGVFQETQYF.

V gene TRBV15 combines with J gene TRBJ1-4; 7 bases align to TRBD1. V was pared by 0 bases and J by 2 bases, with 3 bases of the junction left unmatched. The length of the CDR3 is 16 residues. Germline V gene data show CDR1 as LNHNV and CDR2 as YYDKDF (reference sequence). CDR3 residues: CATSRDWTGTNEKLFF. For the CDR3, the DNA is TGTGCCACCAGCAGAGATTGGACAGGTACTAATGAAAAACTGTTTTTT.

This sequence joins TRBV2 and TRBJ2-2; the D gene could be TRBD1 or TRBD2 (5 bases each). The CDR3 sequence is 14 residues long. V lost 6 bases and J lost 1, with 9 bases in between. Germline assignment: CDR1 SNHLY and CDR2 FYNNEI. The CDR3 DNA is TGTGCCAGCAGGGGGACGGGGAACACCGGGGAGCTGTTTTTT. Translation: CASRGTGNTGELFF.

The chain is built from TRBV28 and TRBJ2-2; D may be TRBD2 (6 bases). CDR1 and CDR2 from the germline V gene are MDHEN and SYDVKM. The CDR3 has 16 residues. V was clipped by 7 bases and J by 5 bases, with 20 bases between them. The CDR3 coding sequence is TGTGCCAGCACCCTAATACTCGGGCGGGGAACCGGGGAGCTGTTTTTT. Translated, it gives CASTLILGRGTGELFF. The full variable domain, in which reference TRBV28 and TRBJ2-2 provide the parts outside the CDR3, is DVKVTQSSRYLVKRTGEKVFLECVQDMDHENMFWYRQDPGLGLRLIYFSYDVKMKEKGDIPEGYSVSREKKERFSLILESASTNQTSMYLCASTLILGRGTGELFFGEGSRLTVL.

The rearrangement links TRBV5-1 to TRBJ1-3; 8 bases fit TRBD1. Trimming took 4 bases from V and 3 from J; bases not matched to a gene: 3. The CDR3 totals 14 residues. Looked up from germline, CDR1 is SGHRS and CDR2 is YFSETQ. This chain's CDR3 is CASSLGTGGNTIYF. The CDR3 DNA follows: TGCGCCAGCAGCCTCGGGACAGGTGGAAACACCATATATTTT.

This chain connects TRBV30 to TRBJ2-5; maybe TRBD1 (6 bases). Germline CDR1 GTSNPN, CDR2 SVGIG (reference sequence). The CDR3 spans 14 residues. Trimming cost V 8 bases and J 4 bases, with 20 bases left between them. In DNA, the CDR3 is TGTGCCGGGGAGACCCAGGGGCTCACAGAGACCCAGTACTTC. Protein product: CAGETQGLTETQYF.

In DNA, the CDR3 is TGCAGCGTTGAACGGGGGTCTGGAAACACCATATATTTT. The encoded protein is CSVERGSGNTIYF. The V and J genes are TRBV29-1 and TRBJ1-3; D is perhaps TRBD1 (5 bases). V lost 2 bases and J lost 1, with 6 bases in between. The length of the CDR3 is 13 residues. Germline CDR1 is SQVTM and CDR2 is ANQGSEA.

J is TRBJ1-5 and V is TRBV29-1; 9 bases fit TRBD1. The germline V gene has CDR1 SQVTM and CDR2 ANQGSEA. V trimming: 6 bases; J trimming: 7 bases; junction bases outside the gene matches: 10. The CDR3 consists of 14 residues. The CDR3 bases are TGCAGCGTCACGGGACAGGGTGTAGGGCAGCCCCAGCATTTT. Translating it yields CSVTGQGVGQPQHF.

The chain has TRBV6-6 and TRBJ1-3; tentatively, D is TRBD1 (5 bases). The CDR3 consists of 15 residues. V was shortened by 10 bases and J by 0 bases, with 16 bases between the two germline ends. In germline, CDR1 is MNHNY, CDR2 SVGAGI (reference sequence). The CDR3 DNA follows: TGTGCCACCATGTTCGACGGGACCTCTGGAAACACCATATATTTT. Translating gives CATMFDGTSGNTIYF.

V usage is TRBV7-9 and J usage is TRBJ2-7; TRBD2 aligns across 9 bases. After removal of 5 bases from V and 1 base from J, the junction contained 6 bases not matched to a gene. Germline assignment: CDR1 SEHNR and CDR2 FQNEAQ (reference sequence). The CDR3 covers 15 residues. The CDR3 spells CASSRKREVSYEQYV. CDR3 sequence (DNA): TGTGCCAGCAGCAGAAAGCGGGAGGTTTCCTACGAGCAGTACGTC.

The CDR3 reads CASSQKPGTGNSNQPQHF. The CDR3, as DNA: TGCGCCAGCAGCCAAAAGCCCGGGACAGGGAATAGCAATCAGCCCCAGCATTTT. The chain has TRBV4-1 and TRBJ1-5; 9 nucleotides align to TRBD1. Trimming cost V 2 bases and J 0 bases; bases outside gene matches: 8. Germline CDR1 and CDR2: MGHRA and YSYEKL. This CDR3 has 18 residues.

The J gene is TRBJ2-2, the V gene TRBV7-9; a weak D match, TRBD2 (5 bases). The V end lost 5 bases, the J end lost 1 base, and 17 bases lay between the germline ends. Germline CDR1 and CDR2: SEHNR and FQNEAQ (reference sequence). This CDR3 has 17 residues. The CDR3 loop reads CASSQNQWGENTGELFF. The CDR3 DNA sequence: TGTGCCAGCAGCCAGAACCAGTGGGGAGAGAACACCGGGGAGCTGTTTTTT.

The chain recombines TRBV7-2 with TRBJ2-1; D gene unclear. CDR1 and CDR2 (germline): SGHTA, FQGNSA. V was pared by 0 bases and J by 8 bases, with 8 bases between. This CDR3 has 13 amino acids. This chain's CDR3 is CASSLAVQYEQFF. The CDR3 region has the DNA TGTGCCAGCAGCTTAGCGGTCCAGTATGAGCAGTTCTTC.

The chain couples TRBV28 to TRBJ1-6; 8 bases fit TRBD1. Germline V lookup: CDR1 MDHEN, CDR2 SYDVKM. V lost 2 bases, J lost 5 bases, and 8 bases stayed unmatched. This CDR3 has 17 amino acids. The CDR3 DNA reads as TGTGCCAGCAGTTTACCCCTACAGGGGGTAAATAATTCACCCCTCCACTTT. Amino acid sequence: CASSLPLQGVNNSPLHF.

The chain joins TRBV4-1 to TRBJ1-2, with a weak D call TRBD1 (5 bases). V was cut by 1 base and J by 0 bases, with 9 bases left in between. CDR1 and CDR2 (germline): MGHRA, YSYEKL. The CDR3 length is 15 residues. The CDR3 region is CASSQGGGTNYGYTF. Written as DNA, the CDR3 is TGCGCCAGCAGCCAAGGGGGGGGGACTAACTATGGCTACACCTTC.